The source of this T cell receptor beta chain is a study of CD8 T cell repertoires and HIV-1 epitope variants. As for the study in general: Controls included no peptide, Ebola AY9 epitope, and a CMV, EBV, flu pool. An uncultured baseline aliquot held 1M T cells. Overall study findings and caveats: Of roughly nine antigen-specific beta clonotypes, 6 or 7 appeared to cross-react with escape variants.

Turning to this clone: Its antigen is not identified.

On the immunoSEQ platform, TCR beta CDR3s were sequenced at survey depth. The table came from immunoSEQ multiplex PCR; TCRdb's copy has only in-frame clones and leaves some out. The repertoire holds about 3,500 clones, with roughly 71% as singletons. In germline, CDR1 is PRHDT, CDR2 FYEKMQ (reference sequence). The length of the CDR3 is 15 residues. Germline trimming cut 5 bases from V and 8 bases from J; bases unmatched to any gene: 6. The sequence came from a male donor with HIV. The sequenced sample consisted of cultured CD8+ T cells derived from PBMCs. The rearrangement joins TRBV13 to TRBJ1-6, with 10 bases aligning to TRBD1. The CDR3 DNA reads TGTGCCAGCAGCCCCCGGGACAGGGGATATTCACCCCTCCACTTT. It specifies CASSPRDRGYSPLHF.